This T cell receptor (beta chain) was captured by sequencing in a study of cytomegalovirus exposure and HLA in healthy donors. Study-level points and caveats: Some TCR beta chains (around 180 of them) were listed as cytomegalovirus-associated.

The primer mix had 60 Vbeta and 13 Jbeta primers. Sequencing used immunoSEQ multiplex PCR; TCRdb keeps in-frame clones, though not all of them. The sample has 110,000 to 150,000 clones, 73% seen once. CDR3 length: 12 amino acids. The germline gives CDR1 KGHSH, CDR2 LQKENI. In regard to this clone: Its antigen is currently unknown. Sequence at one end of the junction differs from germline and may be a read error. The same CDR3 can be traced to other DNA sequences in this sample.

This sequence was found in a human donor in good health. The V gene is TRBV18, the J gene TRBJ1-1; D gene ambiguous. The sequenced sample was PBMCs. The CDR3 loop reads CASSVGGTEAFF. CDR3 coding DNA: TGTGCCAGCTCAGTCGGAGGCACTGAGGCTTTCTTT.